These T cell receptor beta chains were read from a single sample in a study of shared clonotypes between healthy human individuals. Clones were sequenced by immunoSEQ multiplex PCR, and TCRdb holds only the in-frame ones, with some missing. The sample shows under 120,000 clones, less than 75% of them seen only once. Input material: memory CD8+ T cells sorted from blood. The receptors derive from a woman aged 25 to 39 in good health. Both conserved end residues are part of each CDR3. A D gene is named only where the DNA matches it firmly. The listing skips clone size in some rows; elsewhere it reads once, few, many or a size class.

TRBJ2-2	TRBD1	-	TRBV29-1	TGCAGCGTTCGACCCGGGACAGGGGACCAGAACACCGGGGAGCTGTTTTTT	CSVRPGTGDQNTGELFF
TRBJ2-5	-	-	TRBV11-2	TGTGCCAGCAGCTTAGGTAGCGCAGAGACCCAGTACTTC	CASSLGSAETQYF
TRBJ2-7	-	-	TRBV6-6	TGTGCCAGCAGCGGCGGTAGTCCTACCGAGCAGTACTTC	CASSGGSPTEQYF
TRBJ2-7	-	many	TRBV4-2	TGTGCCAGCAGCCAAGACGGGGCAGACAAAACCTACGAGCAGTACTTC	CASSQDGADKTYEQYF
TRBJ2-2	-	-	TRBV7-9	TGTGCCAGCAGCCCCGGAGGGGGAGCGTACACCGGGGAGCTGTTTTTT	CASSPGGGAYTGELFF
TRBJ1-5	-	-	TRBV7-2	TGTGCCAGCAGTTCTACTATAGATCAGCCCCAGCATTTT	CASSSTIDQPQHF
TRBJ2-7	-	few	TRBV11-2	TGTGCCAGCAGCTTATCACAGGTATCCTACGAGCAGTACTTC	CASSLSQVSYEQYF
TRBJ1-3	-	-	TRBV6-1	TGTGCCAGCAGTGAAGAGTTATACTCTGGAAACACCATATATTTT	CASSEELYSGNTIYF
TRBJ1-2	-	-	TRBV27	TGTGCCAGCCGAGAGTCAGGGGCATTTTCCTATGGCTACACCTTC	CASRESGAFSYGYTF
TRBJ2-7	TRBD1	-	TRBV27	TGTGCCAGCAGTTTAAGTGACAGGGGGCTACACGAGCAGTACTTC	CASSLSDRGLHEQYF
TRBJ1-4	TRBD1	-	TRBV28	TGTGCCAGCAGCCCGGGACAGGGGGCTTTTCGGCTGTTTTTT	CASSPGQGAFRLFF
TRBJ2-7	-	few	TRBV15	TGTGCCACCAGCGCCCACAAGGGGCCAGACCCCTACGAGCAGTACTTC	CATSAHKGPDPYEQYF
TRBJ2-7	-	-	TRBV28	TGTGCCAGCAGTCCCCGGGACGGGACCTACGAGCAGTACTTC	CASSPRDGTYEQYF
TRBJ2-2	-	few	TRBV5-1	TGCGCCAGCAGCTTGGCCTCACTAGAAAACACCGGGGAGCTGTTTTTT	CASSLASLENTGELFF
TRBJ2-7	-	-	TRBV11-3	TGTGCCAGCAGCTTTTCGGGACAAGGGGCCGAGCAGTACTTC	CASSFSGQGAEQYF
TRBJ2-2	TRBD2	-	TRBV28	TGTGCCAGCAGTTTATGGCGTCTAGCGGGAGGTCCCGGGGAGCTGTTTTTT	CASSLWRLAGGPGELFF
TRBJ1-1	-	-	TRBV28	TGTGCCAGCAGTTTATACACTGAAGCTTTCTTT	CASSLYTEAFF
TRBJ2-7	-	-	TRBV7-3	TGTGCCAGCAGCGCCAGGGGGGACTCCTACGAGCAGTACTTC	CASSARGDSYEQYF
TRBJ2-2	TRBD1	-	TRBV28	TGTGCCAGCTCGGGACAGGTCTACACCGGGGAGCTGTTTTTT	CASSGQVYTGELFF
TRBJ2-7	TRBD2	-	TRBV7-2	TGTGCCAGCAGTCTCCGGGAGGCCGGTTACGAGCAGTACTTC	CASSLREAGYEQYF
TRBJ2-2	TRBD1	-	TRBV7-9	TGTGCCAGCAGCGCGGGCCCCAGGACAGGACTGGCCGGGGAGCTGTTTTTT	CASSAGPRTGLAGELFF
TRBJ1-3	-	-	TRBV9	TGTGCCAGCAGCGCCACCCACTTTCGGTTAAGCTCTGGAAACACCATATATTTT	CASSATHFRLSSGNTIYF
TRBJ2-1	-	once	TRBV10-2	TGCGCCAGCAGTGACCCCGTAATATCGGCCTACAATGAGCAGTTCTTC	CASSDPVISAYNEQFF
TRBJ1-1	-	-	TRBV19	TGTGCCAGTACCAAGACAGGCTATGAAGCTTTCTTT	CASTKTGYEAFF
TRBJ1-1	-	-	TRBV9	TGTGCCAGCAGCGCTACGGGTCTTGAAGCTTTCTTT	CASSATGLEAFF
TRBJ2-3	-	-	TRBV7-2	TGTGCCAGCAGCTCACAGGGCCTCGGCACAGATACGCAGTATTTT	CASSSQGLGTDTQYF